At least ten counts were recorded for the clone carrying this T cell receptor (beta chain). Using unique molecular identifiers, the investigators prepared the TCRbeta library. TCRdb independently ran MiXCR on the PCR reads; one entry per CDR3 protein. The sample lists approximately 200,000 distinct CDR3 sequences, 14% to 15% occurring once. Trimming took 4 bases from V and 6 from J, leaving 17 bases between them. Germline V gene data show CDR1 as SGHKS and CDR2 as YYEKEE (reference sequence). The CDR3 has 15 amino acids. This entry is derived from a study of T-cell reconstitution after alpha-beta-depleted transplantation in children.

The receptor's source is a human donor who donated a stem cell graft to a child with acute lymphoblastic leukemia. Specimen: PBMCs from the stem cell graft donor, collected from the stem cell graft. This sequence joins TRBV5-5 and TRBJ2-4; D is ambiguous. This CDR3 is CASSPGRSAGNIQYF. CDR3 nucleotide sequence: TGTGCCAGCAGCCCCGGACGGTCTGCAGGAAACATTCAGTACTTC.